These T cell receptor beta chains were read from a single sample in a study of CD8+ T cells in alopecia areata. Produced via immunoSEQ multiplex PCR; TCRdb's table is partial and in-frame only. The sample carries over 150,000 clones, roughly three fifths recorded once. This specimen consisted of CD4+ T cells sorted from blood, obtained at week 4, from a patient treated with tofacitinib. Every receptor here comes from a human donor with alopecia areata. Each CDR3 is given with its conserved first and last residue. The D gene is left open where the match is weak. Expanded clones get a size class; other rows say once, few or many, or leave the size out.

V gene	D gene	clone size	J gene	CDR3 DNA	CDR3 protein
TRBV7-2	TRBD1	.	TRBJ1-6	TGTGCCAGCAGCTTAGACAGGGGTAATTCACCCCTCCACTTT	CASSLDRGNSPLHF
TRBV30	TRBD2	.	TRBJ2-7	TGTGCCTGGAGTACCCGGACTAGCGGGGTTTACGAGCAGTACTTC	CAWSTRTSGVYEQYF
TRBV5-4	TRBD2	.	TRBJ2-7	TGTGCCAGCAGCTTCATTCGGGGGGATGAGCAGTACTTC	CASSFIRGDEQYF
TRBV28	.	once	TRBJ2-1	TGTGCCAGCATCGGCTACAATGAGCAGTTCTTC	CASIGYNEQFF
TRBV30	.	few	TRBJ2-5	TGTGCCTGGAGCGCACTACGAAAAGAGACCCAGTACTTC	CAWSALRKETQYF
TRBV30	.	.	TRBJ2-5	TGTGCCTGGACCCAAGGAGCGGCCGAGACCCAGTACTTC	CAWTQGAAETQYF
TRBV30	.	few	TRBJ2-7	TGTGCCTGGAGTGGGGTTATGGAGCAGTACTTC	CAWSGVMEQYF
TRBV19	.	.	TRBJ1-5	TGTGCCAGTAGACGACAGGGCAATCAGCCCCAGCATTTT	CASRRQGNQPQHF
TRBV4-3	TRBD1	.	TRBJ1-3	TGCGCCAGCAGCCCGACAGGGAATACTGGAAACACCATATATTTT	CASSPTGNTGNTIYF
TRBV9	.	once	TRBJ1-2	TGTGCCAGCCACGGGACGGCCTATGGCTACACCTTC	CASHGTAYGYTF
TRBV9	.	.	TRBJ1-4	TGTGCCAGCAGCGCCAATGTGGGTACTTGGGATGAAAAACTGTTTTTT	CASSANVGTWDEKLFF
TRBV4-2	.	.	TRBJ2-3	TGTGCCAGCAGCCAAGGGGGGGAGGATACGCAGTATTTT	CASSQGGEDTQYF
TRBV15	.	few	TRBJ1-5	TGTGCCACCAGCGCGCAGGGTTTCGCGGATCAGCCCCAGCATTTT	CATSAQGFADQPQHF
TRBV18	.	few	TRBJ1-3	TGTGCCAGCTCACCACAGCCGATTAGCTCTGGAAACACCATATATTTT	CASSPQPISSGNTIYF
TRBV27	TRBD1	.	TRBJ2-4	TGTGCCAGCAGTTTCGGGACAGGGGAAAACATTCAGTACTTC	CASSFGTGENIQYF
TRBV29-1	.	.	TRBJ1-1	TGCAGCGTTGAGTTTCGGGGGGAAAGGAACACTGAAGCTTTCTTT	CSVEFRGERNTEAFF
TRBV30	TRBD2	.	TRBJ2-3	TGTGCCTGGAGTCGTGCTAGCGGGTCGACAGATACGCAGTATTTT	CAWSRASGSTDTQYF
TRBV30	.	.	TRBJ1-4	TGTGCCGGAACTCCTGTTACTAATGAAAAACTGTTTTTT	CAGTPVTNEKLFF
TRBV30	.	.	TRBJ2-1	TGTGCCTGGAGTATACCAGAGCCTCTGGTCTTC	CAWSIPEPLVF
TRBV2	.	.	TRBJ2-2	TGTGCCAGCGGCAGGGGTCCCACCGGGGAGCTGTTTTTT	CASGRGPTGELFF
TRBV29-1	.	.	TRBJ2-1	TGCAGCGTTTCTCCGTTACTCGACAATGAGCAGTTCTTC	CSVSPLLDNEQFF
TRBV6-5	.	.	TRBJ2-6	TGTGCCACCTTTCGGGCCAACGTCCTGACTTTC	CATFRANVLTF
TRBV29-1	TRBD1	few	TRBJ2-1	TGCAGCGTTGAAGGCCTTACAGGGGGCAATGAGCAGTTCTTC	CSVEGLTGGNEQFF
TRBV10-3	.	.	TRBJ2-7	TGTGCCATCAGTGGGACAGGCGGGGTCGGCGAGCAGTACTTC	CAISGTGGVGEQYF
TRBV9	.	.	TRBJ1-2	TGTGCCAGCAGCGCCCCACAGGGCGGCTATGGCTACACCTTC	CASSAPQGGYGYTF
TRBV5-1	.	.	TRBJ2-1	TGCGCCAGCAGCTTGGTATTTAGCTACTACAATGAGCAGTTCTTC	CASSLVFSYYNEQFF
TRBV5-4	.	.	TRBJ1-3	TGTGCCACCAGCACCCAGGGGAGAAACACCATATATTTT	CATSTQGRNTIYF
TRBV29-1	TRBD1	.	TRBJ2-5	TGCAGCGCCCCGACAGGGGGAGGGGAGACCCAGTACTTC	CSAPTGGGETQYF
TRBV7-2	TRBD2	few	TRBJ2-3	TGTGCCAGCAGCTTACGTTCGTCGGGGGGGTTGTGGACAGATACGCAGTATTTT	CASSLRSSGGLWTDTQYF
TRBV2	TRBD2	.	TRBJ2-1	TGTGCCAGCAACGGACTAGCGGGGGCTAGTTCGTTCTTC	CASNGLAGASSFF
TRBV6-5	.	.	TRBJ1-1	TGTGCCAGCACCCCTGGTTCGAACACTGAAGCTTTCTTT	CASTPGSNTEAFF
TRBV7-9	TRBD1	.	TRBJ1-2	TGTGCCAGCAGCTTAGCCTCGCTTCAGGGGGCGCGTGGCTACACCTTC	CASSLASLQGARGYTF
TRBV18	TRBD1	.	TRBJ1-2	TGTGCCAGCTCCCACTCGACAGGGGCGGAGGGCTACACCTTC	CASSHSTGAEGYTF
TRBV28	.	few	TRBJ2-2	TGTGCCAGCAGTTCACTCATCCCCGGGGAGCTGTTTTTT	CASSSLIPGELFF
TRBV28	TRBD1	.	TRBJ2-7	TGTGCCAGCGGGGGCCCGACAGGGTATGACTACGAGCAGTACTTC	CASGGPTGYDYEQYF
TRBV29-1	.	.	TRBJ2-3	TGCAGCGTTGAAGCAGAATTCACAGATACGCAGTATTTT	CSVEAEFTDTQYF
TRBV4-1	TRBD1	few	TRBJ1-2	TGCGCCAGCAGCCCCCGGGACAGGGGGACCGGCTACACCTTC	CASSPRDRGTGYTF
TRBV27	.	.	TRBJ1-3	TGTGCCAGCAGTCGGGGGGACGGAAACACCATATATTTT	CASSRGDGNTIYF
TRBV19	.	.	TRBJ2-1	TGTGCCAGTAGTCCCCGCAGGTACAATGAGCAGTTCTTC	CASSPRRYNEQFF
TRBV30	TRBD2	.	TRBJ2-1	TGTGCCTGGAGGAGGGCCCTAGCGGGCCATGGGAATGAGCAGTTCTTC	CAWRRALAGHGNEQFF
TRBV19	TRBD1	.	TRBJ1-4	TGTGCCAGTAGTATGACCGGGACAGTAGACGAAAAACTGTTTTTT	CASSMTGTVDEKLFF
TRBV9	.	.	TRBJ1-2	TGTGCCAGCAGCGGAGAAGTTCGCTACACCTTC	CASSGEVRYTF
TRBV30	.	.	TRBJ2-2	TGTGCCTGGAGGGGTGGGAACACCGGGGAGCTGTTTTTT	CAWRGGNTGELFF
TRBV30	.	.	TRBJ1-1	TGTGCCTGGATGGAGGGAAGAACTGAAGCTTTCTTT	CAWMEGRTEAFF
TRBV5-1	TRBD1	.	TRBJ2-4	TGCGCCAGCAGCGCCAGGGGACAGAACCTCCAAAACATTCAGTACTTC	CASSARGQNLQNIQYF
TRBV27	.	.	TRBJ1-1	TGTGCCAGCAGAATCCGACAGATGAACACTGAAGCTTTCTTT	CASRIRQMNTEAFF
TRBV30	TRBD1	.	TRBJ1-1	TGTGCCTGGAGTGTTAGGGACAGGCCAACTGAAGCTTTCTTT	CAWSVRDRPTEAFF
TRBV15	.	once	TRBJ2-3	TGTGCCACCAGCAGAGATAGTAGGAGGACAGATACGCAGTATTTT	CATSRDSRRTDTQYF
TRBV30	.	.	TRBJ2-1	TGTGCCTGGAGGGACAGCCTGGTCTACAATGAGCAGTTCTTC	CAWRDSLVYNEQFF
TRBV27	.	once	TRBJ1-2	TGTGCCAGCAGTTTCCTTAGGGCCGACGACTATGGCTACACCTTC	CASSFLRADDYGYTF
TRBV9	TRBD1	once	TRBJ1-2	TGTGCCAGCAGACGCGACAGGGGAGTTGGTGGCTACACCTTC	CASRRDRGVGGYTF
TRBV5-1	.	.	TRBJ2-5	TGCGCCAGCAGCTCGCCCCCAGAGACCCAGTACTTC	CASSSPPETQYF
TRBV2	.	.	TRBJ1-1	TGTGCCAGCAGTGGTATACAGAACACTGAAGCTTTCTTT	CASSGIQNTEAFF
TRBV30	.	.	TRBJ1-5	TGTGCCTGGAGTGTTTTGAGGGGAGGGCCCCAGCATTTT	CAWSVLRGGPQHF
TRBV4-1	.	few	TRBJ1-1	TGCGCCAGCAGCCAAGATTCACTTAGGGGAGTAGCTGAAGCTTTCTTT	CASSQDSLRGVAEAFF
TRBV29-1	.	.	TRBJ1-4	TGCAGCGTTGGGGCAGGGCCGAATAATGAAAAACTGTTTTTT	CSVGAGPNNEKLFF
TRBV29-1	.	.	TRBJ1-1	TGCAGCGTGGTTATTAACACTGAAGCTTTCTTT	CSVVINTEAFF
TRBV29-1	.	few	TRBJ1-2	TGCAGCGTTGCAGCCGGCGCTGACTATGGCTACACCTTC	CSVAAGADYGYTF
TRBV28	.	.	TRBJ1-2	TGTGCCAGCAGCACCCCCCCAGGAACATATGGCTACACCTTC	CASSTPPGTYGYTF
TRBV28	.	.	TRBJ2-3	TGTGCCAGCTCAGGGCCTTTCACAGATACGCAGTATTTT	CASSGPFTDTQYF